This passage covers 8 T cell receptor beta chains from one sample sequenced in a study of HIV-infected patients and healthy controls. All unsorted peripheral T cells were captured because whole blood was used without fractionation. cDNA was made from roughly 470 ng RNA using alpha and beta constant primers. Separate chain-specific third strand synthesis with multiplexing indices produced the alpha and beta libraries. TCRdb re-derived calls from the 5' RACE reads in MiXCR, one entry per CDR3 protein. The data show 5,000 to 6,500 distinct CDR3 sequences, over 7% seen once. The starting material was blood, obtained before antiretroviral therapy. These TCRs come from an adult with HIV infection.

This clonotype counts as medium-sized. The chain combines TRBV3-1 with TRBJ1-5; D gene uncertain. The germline V and J ends were trimmed by 0 bases and 1 base, with 7 bases remaining between them. Looked up from germline, CDR1 is LGHDT and CDR2 is YNNKEL (reference sequence). There are 15 residues in the CDR3. In DNA form, the CDR3 reads TGTGCCAGCAGCCAAGATCGGGCGAGCAATCAGCCCCAGCATTTT. Translating gives CASSQDRASNQPQHF.

Within the sample, this clonotype is medium-sized. The genes are TRBV6-4 and TRBJ2-1; 8 nucleotides agree with TRBD2. V dropped 2 bases and J dropped 3; count of bases not matched to a gene: 6. CDR3 length equals 16 residues. Germline V gives CDR1 MRHNA, CDR2 SNTAGT. The CDR3 nucleotides are TGTGCCAGCAGTGACACGGCGACTAGCGTCTACAATGAGCAGTTCTTC. This sequence encodes CASSDTATSVYNEQFF.

To note about this clonotype: A much more abundant neighbour one base away suggests this may be a read error. No conserved phenylalanine or tryptophan ends this CDR3, so it is likely a read error. The J gene is TRBJ2-3, the V gene TRBV12-3 or TRBV12-4, with D maybe TRBD2 (5 bases). Trimming took off 3 bases at V and 9 bases at J, with 10 bases between the two ends. The CDR3 runs 12 residues. CDR3 in DNA: TGTGCCAGCAGTTTCGGGGAAGTCACGCAGTATTTG. This encodes CASSFGEVTQYL.

This clonotype was detected many times. The chain recombines TRBV4-2 with TRBJ1-2, with unresolved D. CDR3 size: 16 residues. Germline CDR1 reads LGHNA; CDR2 reads YNFKEQ. Trimming removed 1 base at V and 1 base at J, with 13 bases between. CDR3 bases: TGTGCCAGCAGCCAAGTACCTACAGACTTTAACTATGGCTACACCTTC. This codes for CASSQVPTDFNYGYTF.

This clonotype was found many times. The chain carries TRBV7-6 and TRBJ2-5; 12 bases are a match to TRBD1. The CDR3 loop spans 17 amino acids. CDR1 is SGHVS and CDR2 is FNYEAQ in the germline V gene. V lost 0 bases to trimming and J lost 3 bases; unmatched junction nucleotides: 5. The CDR3 here is CASSLASGQGAEETQYF. CDR3 in DNA: TGTGCCAGCAGCTTAGCATCGGGACAGGGGGCGGAAGAGACCCAGTACTTC. Complete variable domain (other parts from reference TRBV7-6 and TRBJ2-5): GAGVSQSPRYKVTKRGQDVALRCDPISGHVSLYWYRQALGQGPEFLTYFNYEAQQDKSGLPNDRFSAERPEGSISTLTIQRTEQRDSAMYRCASSLASGQGAEETQYFGPGTRLLVL.

By sample share, this clonotype is medium-sized (0.01 to 0.1%). The chain employs TRBV29-1 and TRBJ1-5, with 10 positions matching TRBD1. V lost 4 bases, J lost 4 bases, and 4 bases stayed unmatched. Per the germline V gene, CDR1 is SQVTM and CDR2 is ANQGSEA. The CDR3 spans 14 residues. The CDR3: CSVGSGQGNQPQHF. CDR3 DNA: TGCAGCGTTGGTTCGGGACAGGGGAATCAGCCCCAGCATTTT.

This clonotype was counted many times. This rearrangement joins TRBV7-9 to TRBJ1-1; no reliable D call. Germline V gene sequence: CDR1 SEHNR, CDR2 FQNEAQ (reference sequence). The CDR3 runs 14 residues. Between the trimmed V and J ends, which lost 1 base and 6 bases, there was a span of 12 bases. The CDR3 DNA sequence: TGTGCCAGCAGCTTAGTGACTCTGTATCCTGAAGCTTTCTTT. It is translated as CASSLVTLYPEAFF.

Here the CDR3 DNA reads TGTGCCAGCAGTTACGGGGCGGGGGTGCTCTCTGGGGCCAACGTCCTGACTTTC. Translated, it gives CASSYGAGVLSGANVLTF. V and J are TRBV6-5 and TRBJ2-6, with 7 bases aligning to TRBD2. In germline, CDR1 is MNHEY, CDR2 SVGAGI. With 2 bases clipped from V and 0 bases from J, the junction kept 7 bases outside the gene matches. The CDR3 extends over 18 amino acids.